The rows below give T cell receptor beta chains drawn from one sample of a study of blood T cell repertoires in COVID-19. TCRdb's table, derived via immunoSEQ multiplex PCR, lists solely in-frame clones and lacks some. Of under 250,000 clones listed, almost 90% are singletons. Sequencing input: peripheral blood. These receptor sequences come from an elderly man with acute or convalescent COVID-19. Each CDR3 is given with its conserved first and last residue. The D gene is left open where the match is weak. Rows may omit the clone size; those that give it use once, few, many or a size class.

V	J	D	size	CDR3	DNA
TRBV14	TRBJ2-3	NA	NA	CASSQLQFTDTQYF	TGTGCCAGCAGCCAATTACAGTTCACAGATACGCAGTATTTT
TRBV7-9	TRBJ1-5	TRBD1	NA	CASGGQGSNQPQHF	TGTGCCAGCGGGGGACAGGGGAGCAATCAGCCCCAGCATTTT
TRBV14	TRBJ2-7	NA	NA	CASSQHLSYEQYF	TGTGCCAGCAGCCAACATTTGTCCTACGAGCAGTACTTC
TRBV3-1/TRBV3-2	TRBJ2-7	TRBD1	NA	CASSQGQGYEQYF	TGTGCCAGCAGCCAGGGACAGGGGTACGAGCAGTACTTC
TRBV19	TRBJ2-5	NA	once	CASSISSGLYKETQYF	TGTGCCAGTAGTATCTCTTCCGGACTCTACAAAGAGACCCAGTACTTC
TRBV7-9	TRBJ2-2	NA	NA	CASSFSSHNTGELFF	TGTGCCAGCAGCTTTTCTAGCCATAACACCGGGGAGCTGTTTTTT
TRBV2	TRBJ1-2	TRBD1	NA	CASSERGRDGYTF	TGTGCCAGCAGCGAAAGGGGGCGGGATGGCTACACCTTC
TRBV2	TRBJ2-5	TRBD1	NA	CASSEPGTEKETQYF	TGTGCCAGCAGTGAACCAGGGACAGAAAAAGAGACCCAGTACTTC
TRBV6-2/TRBV6-3	TRBJ1-3	TRBD1	NA	CASSPDRASGNTIYF	TGTGCCAGCAGTCCAGACAGGGCCTCTGGAAACACCATATATTTT
TRBV9	TRBJ2-7	NA	NA	CASSARDTRYEQYF	TGTGCCAGCAGCGCCCGGGACACTCGATACGAGCAGTACTTC
TRBV6-1	TRBJ1-2	TRBD1	few	CASSEAGDRVRGYTF	TGTGCCAGCAGTGAAGCCGGGGACAGGGTGAGGGGCTACACCTTC
TRBV4-3	TRBJ1-6	NA	NA	CASSQDTSSYNSPLHF	TGCGCCAGCAGCCAAGATACGAGCTCCTATAATTCACCCCTCCACTTT
TRBV3-1/TRBV3-2	TRBJ2-7	TRBD2	NA	CASSQDQLAGVSEQYF	TGTGCCAGCAGCCAAGATCAGCTAGCGGGAGTAAGTGAGCAGTACTTC
TRBV19	TRBJ1-5	TRBD1	NA	CASSAGQGNQPQHF	TGTGCCAGTAGTGCCGGACAGGGAAATCAGCCCCAGCATTTT
TRBV19	TRBJ1-5	TRBD1	NA	CATSGQGAIWQPQHF	TGTGCCACCTCGGGACAGGGGGCGATTTGGCAGCCCCAGCATTTT
TRBV2	TRBJ1-1	TRBD1	few	CASRRDRMNTEAFF	TGTGCCAGCCGCCGGGACAGGATGAACACTGAAGCTTTCTTT
TRBV4-1	TRBJ2-7	TRBD2	once	CASSQGGLAGFPYEQYF	TGCGCCAGCAGCCAAGGAGGTCTAGCGGGTTTCCCCTACGAGCAGTACTTC
TRBV3-1/TRBV3-2	TRBJ2-5	TRBD2	NA	CASSPSGTEETQYF	TGTGCCAGCAGCCCCAGCGGGACGGAAGAGACCCAGTACTTC
TRBV28	TRBJ1-3	TRBD1	NA	CASRGQGRGNTIYF	TGTGCCAGCAGGGGACAGGGGCGCGGAAACACCATATATTTT
TRBV4-1	TRBJ1-3	NA	NA	CASSHDTGPGNTIYF	TGCGCCAGCAGCCACGATACAGGGCCTGGAAACACCATATATTTT
TRBV19	TRBJ2-1	TRBD2	NA	CASSSVGLAATNEQFF	TGTGCCAGTAGTAGTGTAGGACTAGCGGCCACAAATGAGCAGTTCTTC
TRBV7-9	TRBJ1-2	TRBD1	NA	CASSWQQGNYGYTF	TGTGCCAGCAGCTGGCAACAGGGGAACTATGGCTACACCTTC
TRBV5-1	TRBJ1-3	NA	NA	CASSQAPGNTIYF	TGCGCCAGCAGCCAGGCGCCAGGAAACACCATATATTTT
TRBV19	TRBJ2-5	NA	once	CASSTAAGRRRETQYF	TGTGCCAGTAGTACCGCCGCGGGCCGTCGGCGGGAGACCCAGTACTTC
TRBV9	TRBJ1-4	TRBD1	NA	CASSGGGQTNEKLFF	TGTGCCAGCAGCGGTGGGGGACAGACTAATGAAAAACTGTTTTTT